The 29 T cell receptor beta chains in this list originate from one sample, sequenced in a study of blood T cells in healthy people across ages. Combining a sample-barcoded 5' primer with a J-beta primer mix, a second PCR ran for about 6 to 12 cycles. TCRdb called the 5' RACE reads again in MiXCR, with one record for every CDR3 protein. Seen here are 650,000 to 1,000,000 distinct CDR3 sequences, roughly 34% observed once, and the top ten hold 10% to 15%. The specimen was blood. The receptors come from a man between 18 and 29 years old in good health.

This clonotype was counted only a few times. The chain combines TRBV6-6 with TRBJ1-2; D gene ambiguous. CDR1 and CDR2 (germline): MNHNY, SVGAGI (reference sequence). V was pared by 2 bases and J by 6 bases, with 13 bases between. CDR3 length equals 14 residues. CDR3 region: CASSYAGGIHGYTF. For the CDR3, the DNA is TGTGCCAGCAGTTACGCAGGAGGGATTCATGGCTACACCTTC.

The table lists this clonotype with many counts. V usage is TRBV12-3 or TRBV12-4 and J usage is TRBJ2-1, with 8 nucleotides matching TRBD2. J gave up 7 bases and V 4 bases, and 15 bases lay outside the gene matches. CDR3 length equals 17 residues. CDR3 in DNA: TGTGCCAGCAGTTCCCCGTCGGTAGCGGGACTGGAGAATGAGCAGTTCTTC. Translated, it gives CASSSPSVAGLENEQFF.

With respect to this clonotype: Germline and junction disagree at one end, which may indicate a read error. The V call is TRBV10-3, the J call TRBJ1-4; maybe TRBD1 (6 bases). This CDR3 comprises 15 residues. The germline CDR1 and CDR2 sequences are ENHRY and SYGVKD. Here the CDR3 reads CATSEGGAEGEKLFF. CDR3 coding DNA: TGTGCCACCAGTGAAGGGGGGGCGGAAGGTGAAAAACTGTTTTTT.

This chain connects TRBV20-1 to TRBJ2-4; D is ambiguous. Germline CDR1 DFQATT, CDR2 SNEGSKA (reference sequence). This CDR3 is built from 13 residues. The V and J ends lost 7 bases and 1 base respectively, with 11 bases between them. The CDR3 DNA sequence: TGCAGTGTGCAGGACCGGGCCAAAAACATTCAGTACTTC. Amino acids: CSVQDRAKNIQYF.

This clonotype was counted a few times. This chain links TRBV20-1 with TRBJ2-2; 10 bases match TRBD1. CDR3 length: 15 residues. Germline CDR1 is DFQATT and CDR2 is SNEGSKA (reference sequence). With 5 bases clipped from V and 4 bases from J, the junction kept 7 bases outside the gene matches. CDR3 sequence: CSALPGQGRTGELFF. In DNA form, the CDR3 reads TGCAGTGCTTTACCGGGACAGGGGCGCACCGGGGAGCTGTTTTTT.

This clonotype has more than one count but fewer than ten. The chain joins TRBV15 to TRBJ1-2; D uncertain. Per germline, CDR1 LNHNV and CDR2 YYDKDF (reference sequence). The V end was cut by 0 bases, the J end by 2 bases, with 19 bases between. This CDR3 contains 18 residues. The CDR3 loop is CATSRDSVGQGHNYGYTF. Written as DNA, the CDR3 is TGTGCCACCAGCAGAGATAGTGTAGGGCAAGGGCACAACTATGGCTACACCTTC. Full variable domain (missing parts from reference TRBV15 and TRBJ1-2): DAMVIQNPRYQVTQFGKPVTLSCSQTLNHNVMYWYQQKSSQAPKLLFHYYDKDFNNEADTPDNFQSRRPNTSFCFLDIRSPGLGDTAMYLCATSRDSVGQGHNYGYTFGSGTRLTVV.

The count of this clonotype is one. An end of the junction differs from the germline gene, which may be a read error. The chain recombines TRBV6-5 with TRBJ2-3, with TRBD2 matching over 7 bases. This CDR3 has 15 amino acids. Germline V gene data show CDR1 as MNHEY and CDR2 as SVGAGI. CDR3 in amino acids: CATRGVATGTDTQYF. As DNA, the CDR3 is TGTGCCACCCGGGGGGTGGCTACTGGCACGGATACGCAGTATTTT.

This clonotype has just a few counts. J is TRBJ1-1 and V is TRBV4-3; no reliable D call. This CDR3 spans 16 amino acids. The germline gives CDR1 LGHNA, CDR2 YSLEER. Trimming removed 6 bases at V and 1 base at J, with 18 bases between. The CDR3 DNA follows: TGCGCCAGCAGTCCAGCCGTTAGGGCGGGGAACACTGAAGCTTTCTTT. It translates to CASSPAVRAGNTEAFF.

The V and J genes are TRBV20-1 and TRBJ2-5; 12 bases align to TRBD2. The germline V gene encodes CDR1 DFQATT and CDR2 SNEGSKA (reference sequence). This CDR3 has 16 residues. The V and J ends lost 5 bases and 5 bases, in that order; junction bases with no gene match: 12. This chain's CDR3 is CSAHPSSGGAIETQYF. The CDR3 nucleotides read TGCAGTGCTCACCCGTCTAGCGGGGGGGCGATCGAGACCCAGTACTTC.

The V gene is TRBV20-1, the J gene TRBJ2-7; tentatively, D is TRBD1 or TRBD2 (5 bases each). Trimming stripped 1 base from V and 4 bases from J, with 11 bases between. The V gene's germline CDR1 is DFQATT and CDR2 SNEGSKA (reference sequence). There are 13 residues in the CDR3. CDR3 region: CSARGGGSYEQYF. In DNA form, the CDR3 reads TGCAGTGCTAGAGGTGGGGGATCATACGAGCAGTACTTC.

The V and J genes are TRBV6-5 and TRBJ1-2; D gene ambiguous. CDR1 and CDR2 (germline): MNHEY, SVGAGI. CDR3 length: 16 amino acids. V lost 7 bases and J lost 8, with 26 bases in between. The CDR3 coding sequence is TGTGCCAGCACCTCAACCCTAACTCTGACCCTCCGAGGCTACACCTTC. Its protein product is CASTSTLTLTLRGYTF.

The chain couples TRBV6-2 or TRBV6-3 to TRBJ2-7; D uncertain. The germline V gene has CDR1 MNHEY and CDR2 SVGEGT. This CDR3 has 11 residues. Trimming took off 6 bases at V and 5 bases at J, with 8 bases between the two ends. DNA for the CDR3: TGTGCCAGCAGCACTTTCGACGAGCAGTACTTC. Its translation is CASSTFDEQYF.

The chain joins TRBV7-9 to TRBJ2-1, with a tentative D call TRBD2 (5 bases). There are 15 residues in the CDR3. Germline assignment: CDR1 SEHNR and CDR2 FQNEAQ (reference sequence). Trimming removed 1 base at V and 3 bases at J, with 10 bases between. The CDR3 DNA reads TGTGCCAGCAGCTTAGGGGATGAGGGCTACAATGAGCAGTTCTTC. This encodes CASSLGDEGYNEQFF.

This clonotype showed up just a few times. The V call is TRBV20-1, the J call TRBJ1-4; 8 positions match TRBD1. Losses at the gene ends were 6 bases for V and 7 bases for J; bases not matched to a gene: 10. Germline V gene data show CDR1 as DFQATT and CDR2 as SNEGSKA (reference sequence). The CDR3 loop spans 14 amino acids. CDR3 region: CSAAKDRAGEKLFF. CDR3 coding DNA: TGCAGTGCCGCAAAGGACAGGGCTGGTGAAAAACTGTTTTTT.

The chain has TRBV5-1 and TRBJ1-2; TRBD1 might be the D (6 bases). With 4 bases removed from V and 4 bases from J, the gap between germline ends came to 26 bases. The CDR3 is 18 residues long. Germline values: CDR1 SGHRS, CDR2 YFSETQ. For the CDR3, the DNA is TGCGCCAGCAGCGTGGGGCCGACGACAGGCACTTTCGGCTATGGCTACACCTTC. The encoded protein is CASSVGPTTGTFGYGYTF. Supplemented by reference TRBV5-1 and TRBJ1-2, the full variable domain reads KAGVTQTPRYLIKTRGQQVTLSCSPISGHRSVSWYQQTPGQGLQFLFEYFSETQRNKGNFPGRFSGRQFSNSRSEMNVSTLELGDSALYLCASSVGPTTGTFGYGYTFGSGTRLTVV.

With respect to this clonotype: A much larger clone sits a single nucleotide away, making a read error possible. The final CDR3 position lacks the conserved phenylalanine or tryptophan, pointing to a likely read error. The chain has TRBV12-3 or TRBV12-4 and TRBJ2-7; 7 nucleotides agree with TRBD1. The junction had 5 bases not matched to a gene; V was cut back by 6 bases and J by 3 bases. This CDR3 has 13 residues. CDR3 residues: CASRRDRFYEQYS. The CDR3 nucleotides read TGTGCCAGCAGAAGGGACAGATTCTACGAGCAGTACTCC.

CDR3 amino acids: CASIRSSADTQYF. Written as DNA, the CDR3 is TGTGCCAGCATAAGGTCTAGCGCAGATACGCAGTATTTT. The rearrangement joins TRBV12-3 or TRBV12-4 to TRBJ2-3; maybe TRBD2 (6 bases). Trimming removed 7 bases at V and 4 bases at J, with 12 bases between. There are 13 residues in the CDR3.

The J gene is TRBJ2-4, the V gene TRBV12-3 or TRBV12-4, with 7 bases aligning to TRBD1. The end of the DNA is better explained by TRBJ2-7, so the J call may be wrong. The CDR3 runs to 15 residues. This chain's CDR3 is CASSADWGQMYEQYF. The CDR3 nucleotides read TGTGCCAGCAGTGCTGACTGGGGACAGATGTACGAGCAGTACTTC.

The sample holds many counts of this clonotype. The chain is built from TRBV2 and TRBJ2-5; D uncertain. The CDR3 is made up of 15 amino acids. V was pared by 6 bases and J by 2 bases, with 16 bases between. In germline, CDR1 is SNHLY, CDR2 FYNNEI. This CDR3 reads CASSPLESSQETQYF. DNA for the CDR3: TGTGCCAGCAGCCCCCTCGAGAGCAGTCAAGAGACCCAGTACTTC. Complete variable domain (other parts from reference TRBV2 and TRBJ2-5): EPEVTQTPSHQVTQMGQEVILRCVPISNHLYFYWYRQILGQKVEFLVSFYNNEISEKSEIFDDQFSVERPDGSNFTLKIRSTKLEDSAMYFCASSPLESSQETQYFGPGTRLLVL.

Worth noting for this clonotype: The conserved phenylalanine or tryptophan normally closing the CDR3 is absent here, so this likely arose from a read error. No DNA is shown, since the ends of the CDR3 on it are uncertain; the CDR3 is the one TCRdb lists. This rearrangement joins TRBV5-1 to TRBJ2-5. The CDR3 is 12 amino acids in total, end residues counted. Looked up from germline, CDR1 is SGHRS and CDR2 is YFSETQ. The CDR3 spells CASSLEQSFWYL.

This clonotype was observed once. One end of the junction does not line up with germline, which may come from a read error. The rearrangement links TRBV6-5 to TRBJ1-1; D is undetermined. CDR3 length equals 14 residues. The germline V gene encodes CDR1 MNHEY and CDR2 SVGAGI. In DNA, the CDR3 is TGTGCCAGCGGTTACTCGGCAGGGAACACTGAAGCTTTCTTT. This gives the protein CASGYSAGNTEAFF.

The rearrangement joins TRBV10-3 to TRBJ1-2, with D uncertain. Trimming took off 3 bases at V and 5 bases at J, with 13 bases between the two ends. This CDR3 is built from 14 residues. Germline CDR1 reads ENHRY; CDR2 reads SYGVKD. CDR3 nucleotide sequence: TGTGCCATCAGTGACGGGGAGATGGGGTATGGCTACACCTTC. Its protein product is CAISDGEMGYGYTF.

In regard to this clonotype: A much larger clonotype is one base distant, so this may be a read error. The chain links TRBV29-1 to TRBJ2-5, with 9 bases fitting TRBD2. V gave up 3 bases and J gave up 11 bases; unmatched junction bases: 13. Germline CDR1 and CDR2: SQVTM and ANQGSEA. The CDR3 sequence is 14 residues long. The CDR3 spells CSVDPSGAINEQYF. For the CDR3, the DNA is TGCAGCGTTGACCCTAGCGGGGCGATCAATGAGCAGTACTTC.

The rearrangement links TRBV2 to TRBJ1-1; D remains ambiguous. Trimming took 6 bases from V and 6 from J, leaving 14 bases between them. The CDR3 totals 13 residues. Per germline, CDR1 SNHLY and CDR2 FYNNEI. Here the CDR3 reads CASSDPVASEAFF. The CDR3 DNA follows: TGTGCCAGCAGCGATCCCGTGGCCTCTGAAGCTTTCTTT.

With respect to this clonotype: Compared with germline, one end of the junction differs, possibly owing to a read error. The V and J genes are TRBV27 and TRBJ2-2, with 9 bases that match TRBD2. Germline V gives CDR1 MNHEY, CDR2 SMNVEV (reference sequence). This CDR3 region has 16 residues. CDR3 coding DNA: TGTGCCAGCAGTTTGGCGGGAGGGCGTCGAACCGGGGAACTGTTTTTT. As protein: CASSLAGGRRTGELFF.

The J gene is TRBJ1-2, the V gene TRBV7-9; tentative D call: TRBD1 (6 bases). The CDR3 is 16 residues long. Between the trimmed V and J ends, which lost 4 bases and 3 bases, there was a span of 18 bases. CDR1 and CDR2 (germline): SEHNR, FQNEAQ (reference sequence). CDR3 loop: CASSSRPTGLDYGYTF. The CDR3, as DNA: TGTGCCAGCAGCTCCCGCCCGACAGGCCTAGACTATGGCTACACCTTC.

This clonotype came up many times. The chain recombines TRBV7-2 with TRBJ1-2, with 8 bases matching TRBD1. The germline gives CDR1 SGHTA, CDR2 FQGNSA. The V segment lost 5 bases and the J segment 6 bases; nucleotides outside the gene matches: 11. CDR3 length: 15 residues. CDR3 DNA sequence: TGTGCCAGCAGCAGCGGACAGGGTACGGGTAATGGCTACACCTTC. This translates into CASSSGQGTGNGYTF.

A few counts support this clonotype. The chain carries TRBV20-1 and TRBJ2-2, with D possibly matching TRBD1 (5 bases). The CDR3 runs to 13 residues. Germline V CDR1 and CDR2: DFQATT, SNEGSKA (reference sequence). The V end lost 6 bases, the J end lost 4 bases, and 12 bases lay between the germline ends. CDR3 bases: TGCAGTGCCGTATGGCAGGGCACCGGGGAGCTGTTTTTT. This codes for CSAVWQGTGELFF.

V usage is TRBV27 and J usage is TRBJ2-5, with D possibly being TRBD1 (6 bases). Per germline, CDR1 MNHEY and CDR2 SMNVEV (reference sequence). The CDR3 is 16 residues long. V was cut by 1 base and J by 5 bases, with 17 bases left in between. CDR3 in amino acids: CASSLLGQGRGETQYF. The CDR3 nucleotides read TGTGCCAGCAGTTTATTAGGGCAGGGGAGAGGGGAGACCCAGTACTTC.